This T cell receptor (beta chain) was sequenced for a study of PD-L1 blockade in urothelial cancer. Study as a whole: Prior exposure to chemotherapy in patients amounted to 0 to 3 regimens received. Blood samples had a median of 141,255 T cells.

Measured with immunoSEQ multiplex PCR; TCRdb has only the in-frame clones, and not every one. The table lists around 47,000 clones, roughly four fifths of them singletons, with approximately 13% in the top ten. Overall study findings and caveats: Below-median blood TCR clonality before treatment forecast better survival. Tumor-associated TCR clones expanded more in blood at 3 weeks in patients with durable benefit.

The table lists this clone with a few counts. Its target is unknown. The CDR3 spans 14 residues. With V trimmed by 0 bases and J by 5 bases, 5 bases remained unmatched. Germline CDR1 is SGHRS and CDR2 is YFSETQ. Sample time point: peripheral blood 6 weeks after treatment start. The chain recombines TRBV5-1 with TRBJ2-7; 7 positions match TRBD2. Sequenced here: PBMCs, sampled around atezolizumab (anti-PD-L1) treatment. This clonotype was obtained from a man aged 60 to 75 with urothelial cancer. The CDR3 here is CASSLGRGENEQYF. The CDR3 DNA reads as TGCGCCAGCAGCTTGGGTCGGGGGGAAAACGAGCAGTACTTC.